Presented here are 22 T cell receptor beta chains from one specimen sequenced in a study of T cell repertoires in cytomegalovirus infection. TCRdb called the reads again in MiXCR, with one record for every CDR3 protein. This sample carries 680,000 or so distinct CDR3 sequences, roughly a third of them seen once, and the ten largest clones take 2.8%. The sequenced sample consisted of PBMCs. The receptors derive from a human donor in good health (CMV status not recorded). Some clones in this sample may be carry-over from other donors' samples.

This clonotype turned up a few times. The chain couples TRBV28 to TRBJ1-3; D is unresolved. V was trimmed by 7 bases and J by 4 bases, leaving 8 bases between them. There are 12 residues in the CDR3. Germline V gene sequence: CDR1 MDHEN, CDR2 SYDVKM. The CDR3 is CASKPRGNTIYF. As DNA, the CDR3 is TGTGCCAGCAAACCCCGGGGAAACACCATATATTTT.

The chain is built from TRBV7-6 and TRBJ2-3; D call uncertain. The CDR3 sequence is 13 residues long. The ends were cut back, 6 bases at V and 5 bases at J, with 12 bases in the middle. Germline V CDR1 and CDR2: SGHVS, FNYEAQ. The CDR3 loop is CASSPIRKDTQYF. CDR3 nucleotide sequence: TGTGCCAGCAGTCCAATTAGAAAAGATACGCAGTATTTT.

This chain uses TRBV4-1 with TRBJ1-5, with D hard to call. V shed 0 bases and J shed 0 bases, with 9 bases lying between them. The CDR3 totals 16 residues. Germline V gives CDR1 MGHRA, CDR2 YSYEKL. This CDR3 is CASSQDGGNSNQPQHF. DNA for the CDR3: TGCGCCAGCAGCCAAGATGGAGGGAATAGCAATCAGCCCCAGCATTTT.

Concerning this clonotype: The final CDR3 position lacks the conserved phenylalanine or tryptophan, pointing to a likely read error. The rearrangement links TRBV20-1 to TRBJ2-2; 7 bases are shared with TRBD1. V was clipped by 8 bases and J by 4 bases; unmatched bases: 13. Germline loops: CDR1 DFQATT, CDR2 SNEGSKA (reference sequence). This CDR3 has 15 amino acids. The CDR3 DNA is TGCAGTTCTCGCTCACGGGACAGAGGCACCGGGGAGCTGTTTTGT. Protein: CSSRSRDRGTGELFC.

This rearrangement joins TRBV7-6 to TRBJ1-4, with 7 bases identical to TRBD1. Germline V CDR1 and CDR2: SGHVS, FNYEAQ. V shed 4 bases, J shed 1 base, and the junction held 6 bases outside the gene matches. The CDR3 loop spans 16 amino acids. The CDR3 loop is CASSSRQGITNEKLFF. Written as DNA, the CDR3 is TGTGCCAGCAGCTCCCGACAGGGTATAACTAATGAAAAACTGTTTTTT.

CDR3 loop: CASRLQGSVEKLFF. The CDR3 DNA reads as TGTGCCAGCAGACTTCAGGGTTCGGTCGAAAAACTGTTTTTT. The V call is TRBV6-1, the J call TRBJ1-4, with TRBD1 as a possible D gene (5 bases). The CDR3 consists of 14 residues. Germline V gene sequence: CDR1 MNHNS, CDR2 SASEGT. V was trimmed by 6 bases and J by 8 bases, leaving 16 bases between them.

In this sample, this clonotype turned up many times. This rearrangement joins TRBV7-9 to TRBJ1-2; no reliable D call. Germline CDR1 reads SEHNR; CDR2 reads FQNEAQ (reference sequence). The CDR3 has 13 amino acids. The V end lost 2 bases, the J end lost 6 bases, and 10 bases lay between the germline ends. CDR3 in DNA: TGTGCCAGCAGCTTATCATCGTCCGATGGCTACACCTTC. Translation gives CASSLSSSDGYTF.

The J gene is TRBJ2-2, the V gene TRBV2; maybe TRBD2 (5 bases). The CDR3 has 14 residues. Germline V gives CDR1 SNHLY, CDR2 FYNNEI. V was pared by 7 bases and J by 0 bases, with 9 bases between. CDR3 amino acids: CASTGLTNTGELFF. The CDR3 DNA follows: TGTGCCAGCACAGGACTTACGAACACCGGGGAGCTGTTTTTT.

DNA for the CDR3: TGTGCCAGCGACTGGCTAAATGAGCAGTTCTTC. The encoded protein is CASDWLNEQFF. The chain combines TRBV6-1 with TRBJ2-1; D not resolved. The germline V gene has CDR1 MNHNS and CDR2 SASEGT. There are 11 residues in the CDR3. V was trimmed by 8 bases and J by 7 bases, leaving 9 bases between them.

This clonotype occurred a few times. The rearrangement joins TRBV19 to TRBJ1-1; a possible D gene is TRBD1 (5 bases). Germline V gives CDR1 LNHDA, CDR2 SQIVND (reference sequence). Trimming left V 1 base short and J 4 bases short, with 13 bases between. CDR3 size: 15 residues. The CDR3, as DNA: TGTGCCAGTAGTATAGGGGACGCTTGGGGCACTGAAGCTTTCTTT. Translation: CASSIGDAWGTEAFF.

Many counts were recorded for this clonotype. The chain employs TRBV2 and TRBJ1-5, with D possibly matching TRBD1 (5 bases). Per the germline V gene, CDR1 is SNHLY and CDR2 is FYNNEI. Between the trimmed V and J ends, which lost 3 bases and 5 bases, there was a span of 11 bases. The CDR3 is 14 amino acids. The CDR3 sequence is CASSEGGGDQPQHF. Here the CDR3 DNA reads TGTGCCAGCAGTGAGGGGGGTGGCGATCAGCCCCAGCATTTT.

The gene calls are TRBV28 and TRBJ1-6, with 7 nucleotides matching TRBD1. The CDR3 is 14 residues long. The V segment lost 6 bases and the J segment 6 bases; nucleotides outside the gene matches: 5. Germline values: CDR1 MDHEN, CDR2 SYDVKM. The CDR3 DNA sequence: TGTGCCAGCAGCTCCGGGACAGTTAATTCACCCCTCCACTTT. Translating it yields CASSSGTVNSPLHF. The full variable domain, with the rest looked up from reference TRBV28 and TRBJ1-6, is DVKVTQSSRYLVKRTGEKVFLECVQDMDHENMFWYRQDPGLGLRLIYFSYDVKMKEKGDIPEGYSVSREKKERFSLILESASTNQTSMYLCASSSGTVNSPLHFGNGTRLTVT.

The table lists this clonotype with a few counts. The chain combines TRBV6-1 with TRBJ2-3; possibly TRBD2 for D (7 bases). Germline CDR1 MNHNS, CDR2 SASEGT. CDR3 size: 12 residues. Trimming pared 8 bases from V and 2 bases from J, leaving 8 bases between. The CDR3 protein is CASGGATDTQYF. The CDR3 DNA sequence: TGTGCCAGCGGGGGGGCCACAGATACGCAGTATTTT.

Turning to this clonotype: Possible read error: a much larger clone is one base away. The conserved phenylalanine or tryptophan is not found at the CDR3 terminus, so this likely reflects a read error. This chain connects TRBV7-9 to TRBJ1-4; 7 bases match TRBD1. V shed 3 bases and J 8 bases; nucleotides not matched to a gene: 9. Germline V gene data show CDR1 as SEHNR and CDR2 as FQNEAQ (reference sequence). The CDR3 consists of 15 residues. The CDR3 DNA follows: TGTGCCAGCAGCTTCGTTTCCAGGGGGAGCGAAAAACTGTTTTGT. Translating gives CASSFVSRGSEKLFC.

The gene calls are TRBV7-2 and TRBJ2-2; D is possibly TRBD1 or TRBD2 (5 bases each). V lost 5 bases to trimming and J lost 10 bases, with 20 bases between them. Germline loops: CDR1 SGHTA, CDR2 FQGNSA. This CDR3 contains 15 residues. CDR3 protein: CASSANLGVTLELFF. The CDR3 nucleotides are TGTGCCAGCAGCGCCAATTTGGGGGTTACCTTGGAGCTGTTTTTT.

This clonotype appeared a few times. This sequence joins TRBV20-1 and TRBJ2-2; 7 nucleotides line up with TRBD2. Trimming removed 6 bases from V and 5 bases from J; junction bases left unmatched: 9. This CDR3 contains 14 residues. Germline lookup yields CDR1 DFQATT and CDR2 SNEGSKA (reference sequence). The CDR3 is CSADAGVGTGELFF. The CDR3 nucleotides read TGCAGTGCCGACGCGGGAGTAGGGACCGGGGAGCTGTTTTTT.

The rearrangement links TRBV30 to TRBJ2-5; no firm D call. The CDR3 totals 12 residues. From germline, CDR1 is GTSNPN and CDR2 SVGIG (reference sequence). Deletions cut 7 bases from V and 3 bases from J, with 12 bases between. The CDR3 spells CASDRMKETQYF. The CDR3 DNA reads as TGTGCCTCGGACCGAATGAAAGAGACCCAGTACTTC.

This chain joins TRBV9 and TRBJ2-7; TRBD2 matches 10 bases. Germline values: CDR1 SGDLS, CDR2 YYNGEE. After removal of 0 bases from V and 4 bases from J, the junction contained 4 bases not matched to a gene. The CDR3 extends over 15 amino acids. The CDR3 DNA is TGTGCCAGCAGCGTAGCGGCTAGCGGGGGTTACGAGCAGTACTTC. This codes for CASSVAASGGYEQYF.

V and J are TRBV20-1 and TRBJ2-2, with a weak D call TRBD1 (5 bases). This CDR3 is 12 amino acids long. The V end was cut by 5 bases, the J end by 5 bases, with 9 bases between. CDR1 is DFQATT and CDR2 is SNEGSKA in the germline V gene (reference sequence). CDR3 nucleotide sequence: TGCAGTGCTGAAGACAGAACCGGGGAGCTGTTTTTT. This sequence encodes CSAEDRTGELFF.

This clonotype was seen only a few times. V usage is TRBV19 and J usage is TRBJ2-5, with D perhaps matching TRBD2 (6 bases). This CDR3 is built from 12 residues. V gave up 2 bases and J gave up 7 bases, with 8 bases separating them. Germline loops: CDR1 LNHDA, CDR2 SQIVND (reference sequence). In DNA, the CDR3 is TGTGCCAGTAGTATACCCGGGGGGACCCAGTACTTC. Translating gives CASSIPGGTQYF. The full variable domain, its missing parts supplied by reference TRBV19 and TRBJ2-5, is DGGITQSPKYLFRKEGQNVTLSCEQNLNHDAMYWYRQDPGQGLRLIYYSQIVNDFQKGDIAEGYSVSREKKESFPLTVTSAQKNPTAFYLCASSIPGGTQYFGPGTRLLVL.

This clonotype was counted only a few times. This chain's CDR3 is CASSPDGGIASPLHF. The CDR3, as DNA: TGTGCCAGCAGCCCGGACGGGGGGATTGCTTCACCCCTCCACTTT. J is TRBJ1-6 and V is TRBV7-3, with D possibly matching TRBD1 (5 bases). V was cut by 5 bases and J by 9 bases, with 17 bases left in between. Germline V gives CDR1 SGHTA, CDR2 FQGTGA. There are 15 residues in the CDR3. The whole variable domain, remainder taken from reference TRBV7-3 and TRBJ1-6, is GAGVSQTPSNKVTEKGKYVELRCDPISGHTALYWYRQSLGQGPEFLIYFQGTGAADDSGLPNDRFFAVRPEGSVSTLKIQRTERGDSAVYLCASSPDGGIASPLHFGNGTRLTVT.

This clonotype was detected only a few times. The chain couples TRBV24-1 to TRBJ2-1, with D uncertain. Germline CDR1 and CDR2: KGHDR and SFDVKD. The CDR3 is 14 residues long. Trimming removed 5 bases at V and 10 bases at J, with 17 bases between. CDR3 sequence reads: CATSAAPGLEEQFF. The CDR3 DNA sequence: TGTGCCACCAGTGCGGCACCCGGATTAGAGGAGCAGTTCTTC.